This TCR beta chain was found in a study of blood T cell repertoires in COVID-19. Some clones are missing from TCRdb's copy, which holds only in-frame ones; the method was immunoSEQ multiplex PCR. Here the sample spans more than 150,000 clones, 80% to 90% being singletons. V was pared by 6 bases and J by 2 bases, with 10 bases between. This CDR3 has 13 amino acids. This clone came up a few times. The Seattle patients, enrolled during active infection, were followed longitudinally. This sequence originates from a woman older than 75 with COVID-19, enrolled during active disease. The chain joins TRBV12-3 or TRBV12-4 to TRBJ2-5, with D tentatively TRBD1 (5 bases). Specimen: peripheral blood. CDR3 sequence reads: CASRKGVQETQYF. The CDR3 DNA sequence: TGTGCCAGCAGAAAAGGGGTACAAGAGACCCAGTACTTC.